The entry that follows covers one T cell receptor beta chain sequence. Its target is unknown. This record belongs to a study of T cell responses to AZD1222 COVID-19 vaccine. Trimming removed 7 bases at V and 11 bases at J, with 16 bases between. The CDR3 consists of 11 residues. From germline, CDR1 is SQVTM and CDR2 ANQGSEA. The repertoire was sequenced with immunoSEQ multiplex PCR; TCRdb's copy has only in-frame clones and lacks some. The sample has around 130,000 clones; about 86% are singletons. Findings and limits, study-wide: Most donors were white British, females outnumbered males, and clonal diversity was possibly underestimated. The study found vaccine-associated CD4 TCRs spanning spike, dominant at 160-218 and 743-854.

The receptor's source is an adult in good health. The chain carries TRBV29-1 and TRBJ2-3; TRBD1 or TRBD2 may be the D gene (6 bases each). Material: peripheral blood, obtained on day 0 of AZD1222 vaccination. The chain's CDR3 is CSAGGGRRQYF. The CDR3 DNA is TGCAGCGCTGGAGGGGGGCGCCGGCAGTATTTT.